The 15 T cell receptor beta chains below were found in one sample sequenced in a study of shared clonotypes between healthy human individuals. Repertoires were generated with immunoSEQ multiplex PCR, while TCRdb's copy carries only in-frame clones and drops some. This sample has some 2,500,000 clones, with about 90% found just once. Sequencing input: naive CD4+ T cells from PBMCs. The subset: CD45RA+ positively selected. These receptors were taken from a man younger than 35 in good health. Some clones in this sample may be carry-over from other donors' samples.

This clone was counted once. This sequence joins TRBV5-1 and TRBJ1-5; 7 nucleotides agree with TRBD1. This CDR3 is 17 amino acids long. The germline gives CDR1 SGHRS, CDR2 YFSETQ. V lost 4 bases to trimming and J lost 6 bases; unmatched junction nucleotides: 16. Here the CDR3 DNA reads TGCGCCAGCAGCCCCACGGGGGGAGGGGGCGAGGGTCAGCCCCAGCATTTT. Amino acids: CASSPTGGGGEGQPQHF.

Turning to this clone: Additional DNA sequences in this sample encode the identical CDR3. The chain combines TRBV7-2 with TRBJ1-3; no clear D. The CDR3 consists of 13 residues. Germline-derived CDR1 and CDR2 are SGHTA and FQGNSA. Trimming took off 4 bases at V and 0 bases at J, with 4 bases between the two ends. The CDR3: CASSSDSGNTIYF. CDR3 coding DNA: TGTGCCAGCAGCTCGGACTCTGGAAACACCATATATTTT.

The CDR3 loop reads CASSGADETDDKPQHF. Written as DNA, the CDR3 is TGTGCCAGCAGTGGGGCAGACGAGACAGACGATAAGCCCCAGCATTTT. V is TRBV28 and J is TRBJ1-5; weak D call: TRBD1 (5 bases). The germline CDR1 and CDR2 sequences are MDHEN and SYDVKM. The CDR3 totals 16 residues. Deletions cut 5 bases from V and 8 bases from J, with 22 bases between.

V and J are TRBV7-7 and TRBJ2-5, with TRBD2 identical over 8 bases. V was pared by 2 bases and J by 1 base, with 12 bases of the junction left unmatched. The CDR3 covers 18 residues. Germline lookup yields CDR1 SSHAT and CDR2 FNYEAQ (reference sequence). The CDR3 sequence: CASSLSSFGAGAQETQYF. DNA of the CDR3: TGTGCCAGCAGCTTATCGTCTTTCGGAGCGGGGGCCCAAGAGACCCAGTACTTC.

The chain is built from TRBV28 and TRBJ2-1; tentatively, D is TRBD2 (7 bases). Germline V gene data show CDR1 as MDHEN and CDR2 as SYDVKM. V was cut by 4 bases and J by 9 bases, with 10 bases left in between. The CDR3 is 12 amino acids. The CDR3 region has the DNA TGTGCCAGCAGTTGGGGGGGCAGTGAGCAGTTCTTC. Residues: CASSWGGSEQFF.

This clone has just one count. The J gene is TRBJ1-6, the V gene TRBV11-2; TRBD1 might be the D (6 bases). This CDR3 is built from 14 residues. V was cut by 1 base and J by 6 bases, with 7 bases left in between. Germline CDR1 SGHAT, CDR2 FQNNGV. In DNA, the CDR3 is TGTGCCAGCAGCTTAGCCAGGGGTAATTCACCCCTCCACTTT. This encodes CASSLARGNSPLHF.

The chain couples TRBV5-6 to TRBJ2-7, with a weak D call TRBD1 (5 bases). The V end lost 0 bases, the J end lost 0 bases, and 13 bases lay between the germline ends. From germline, CDR1 is SGHDT and CDR2 YYEEEE. The CDR3 runs to 16 residues. Written as DNA, the CDR3 is TGTGCCAGCAGCTTGGGACAGCCTCGGAGCTCCTACGAGCAGTACTTC. As protein: CASSLGQPRSSYEQYF.

The rearrangement uses TRBV15 and TRBJ2-7; D possibly corresponds to TRBD2 (5 bases). The V end was cut by 1 base, the J end by 0 bases, with 13 bases between. This CDR3 contains 16 residues. Germline V gene sequence: CDR1 LNHNV, CDR2 YYDKDF (reference sequence). The CDR3 DNA reads as TGTGCCACCAGCAGAGGCGGTAGCGCGAGCTCCTACGAGCAGTACTTC. Protein: CATSRGGSASSYEQYF. Complete variable domain (other parts from reference TRBV15 and TRBJ2-7): DAMVIQNPRYQVTQFGKPVTLSCSQTLNHNVMYWYQQKSSQAPKLLFHYYDKDFNNEADTPDNFQSRRPNTSFCFLDIRSPGLGDTAMYLCATSRGGSASSYEQYFGPGTRLTVT.

This chain links TRBV19 with TRBJ2-6; 12 positions agree with TRBD1. J was trimmed by 4 bases and V by 5 bases; bases with no gene match: 6. CDR1 and CDR2 (germline): LNHDA, SQIVND (reference sequence). This CDR3 is built from 17 residues. CDR3 DNA sequence: TGTGCCAGTAGTGTGGGGACAGGGGGCTTAGGGGCCAACGTCCTGACTTTC. Protein: CASSVGTGGLGANVLTF.

V gene TRBV19 combines with J gene TRBJ1-2; no firm D call. Trimming shortened V by 5 bases and J by 6 bases, and 19 bases separated the two germline ends. CDR3 length equals 15 residues. Germline CDR1 LNHDA, CDR2 SQIVND (reference sequence). CDR3 DNA sequence: TGTGCCAGTAGTGTCCGGGCCCTAAATTTGAATGGCTACACCTTC. As protein: CASSVRALNLNGYTF.

A single count supports this clone. The chain carries TRBV29-1 and TRBJ2-2, with D possibly matching TRBD2 (5 bases). Germline CDR1 is SQVTM and CDR2 is ANQGSEA. The V gene lost 7 bases and the J gene lost 0 bases, with 12 bases spanning the gap. The CDR3 extends over 14 amino acids. CDR3 region: CSAVASTNTGELFF. DNA of the CDR3: TGCAGCGCCGTAGCGAGCACGAACACCGGGGAGCTGTTTTTT.

J is TRBJ2-3 and V is TRBV5-1; 10 nucleotides match TRBD2. CDR3 length equals 17 residues. Germline V CDR1 and CDR2: SGHRS, YFSETQ. The ends lost 0 bases at V and 5 bases at J; junction bases unmatched: 9. CDR3 in amino acids: CASSLEPSGSRRDTQYF. The CDR3, as DNA: TGCGCCAGCAGCTTGGAGCCTAGCGGGAGCAGGAGAGATACGCAGTATTTT.

This clone was seen a few times. This sequence joins TRBV2 and TRBJ1-1, with D unresolved. V lost 8 bases and J lost 0, with 10 bases in between. Germline CDR1 reads SNHLY; CDR2 reads FYNNEI. The CDR3 length is 13 residues. The chain's CDR3 is CASRELMNTEAFF. The CDR3 DNA sequence: TGTGCCAGCCGGGAGCTTATGAACACTGAAGCTTTCTTT.

This chain links TRBV5-1 with TRBJ2-1, with 7 bases fitting TRBD2. Germline CDR1 reads SGHRS; CDR2 reads YFSETQ. Trimming took 0 bases from V and 5 from J; bases not matched to a gene: 5. The CDR3 runs 15 residues. Written as DNA, the CDR3 is TGCGCCAGCAGCTTGGAGTCTAGCGGTAACAATGAGCAGTTCTTC. This encodes CASSLESSGNNEQFF.

This clone has more than one count but fewer than ten. The rearrangement joins TRBV5-1 to TRBJ1-1; 7 bases are a match to TRBD1. V was clipped by 5 bases and J by 11 bases; unmatched bases: 15. From germline, CDR1 is SGHRS and CDR2 YFSETQ. CDR3 length equals 14 residues. CDR3 in DNA: TGCGCCAGCAGTCCCATGGCGGGACAGTCGATGGCTTTCTTT. Protein sequence: CASSPMAGQSMAFF.